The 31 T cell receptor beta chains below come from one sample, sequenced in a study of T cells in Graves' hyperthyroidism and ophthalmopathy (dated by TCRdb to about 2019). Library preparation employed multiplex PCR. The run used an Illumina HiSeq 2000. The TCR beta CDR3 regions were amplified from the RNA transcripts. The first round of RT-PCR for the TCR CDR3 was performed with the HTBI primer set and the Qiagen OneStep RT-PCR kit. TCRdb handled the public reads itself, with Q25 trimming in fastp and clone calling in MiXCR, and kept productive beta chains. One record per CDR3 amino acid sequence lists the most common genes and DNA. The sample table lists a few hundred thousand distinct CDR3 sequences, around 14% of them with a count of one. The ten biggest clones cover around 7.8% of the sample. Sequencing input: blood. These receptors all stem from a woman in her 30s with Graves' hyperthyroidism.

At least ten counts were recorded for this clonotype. CDR3 nucleotide sequence: TGTGCCAGCAGCTTCTTCCCCCCTTACACAGATACGCAGTATTTT. This encodes CASSFFPPYTDTQYF. The chain couples TRBV5-6 to TRBJ2-3; D is unclear. The CDR3 is made up of 15 amino acids. Between the trimmed V and J ends, which lost 2 bases and 2 bases, there was a span of 12 bases. Germline assignment: CDR1 SGHDT and CDR2 YYEEEE.

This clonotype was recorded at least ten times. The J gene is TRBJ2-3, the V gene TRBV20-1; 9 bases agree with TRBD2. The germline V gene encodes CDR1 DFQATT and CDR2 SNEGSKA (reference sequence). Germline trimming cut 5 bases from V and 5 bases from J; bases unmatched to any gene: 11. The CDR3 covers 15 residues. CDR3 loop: CSALSSGTHLDTQYF. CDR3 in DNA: TGCAGTGCTCTATCTAGCGGGACTCACTTAGATACGCAGTATTTT.

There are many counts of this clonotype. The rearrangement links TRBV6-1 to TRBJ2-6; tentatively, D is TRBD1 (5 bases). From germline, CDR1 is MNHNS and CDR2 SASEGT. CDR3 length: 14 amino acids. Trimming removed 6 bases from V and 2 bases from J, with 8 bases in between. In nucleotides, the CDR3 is TGTGCCAGCAGCAGGGAAACTGGGGCCAACGTCCTGACTTTC. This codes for CASSRETGANVLTF.

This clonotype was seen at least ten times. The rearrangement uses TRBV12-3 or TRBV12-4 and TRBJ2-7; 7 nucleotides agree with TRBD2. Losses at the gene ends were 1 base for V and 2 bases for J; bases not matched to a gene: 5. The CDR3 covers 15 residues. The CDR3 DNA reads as TGTGCCAGCAGTTTAGATGTGGGAGGGACCTACGAGCAGTACTTC. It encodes CASSLDVGGTYEQYF.

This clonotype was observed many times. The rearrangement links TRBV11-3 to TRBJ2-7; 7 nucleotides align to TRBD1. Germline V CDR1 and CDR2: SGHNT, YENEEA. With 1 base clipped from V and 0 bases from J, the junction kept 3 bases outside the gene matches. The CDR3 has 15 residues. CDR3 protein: CASSLGRDSSYEQYF. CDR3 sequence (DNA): TGTGCCAGCAGCTTAGGCCGGGACAGCTCCTACGAGCAGTACTTC. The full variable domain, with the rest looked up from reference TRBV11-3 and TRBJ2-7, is EAGVVQSPRYKIIEKKQPVAFWCNPISGHNTLYWYLQNLGQGPELLIRYENEEAVDDSQLPKDRFSAERLKGVDSTLKIQPAELGDSAVYLCASSLGRDSSYEQYFGPGTRLTVT.

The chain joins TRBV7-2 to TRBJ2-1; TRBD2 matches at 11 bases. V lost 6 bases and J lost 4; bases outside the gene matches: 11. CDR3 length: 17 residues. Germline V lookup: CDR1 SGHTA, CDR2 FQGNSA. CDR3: CASRLTSGSRGYNEQFF. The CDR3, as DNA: TGTGCCAGCAGACTTACTAGCGGGAGCCGGGGTTACAATGAGCAGTTCTTC.

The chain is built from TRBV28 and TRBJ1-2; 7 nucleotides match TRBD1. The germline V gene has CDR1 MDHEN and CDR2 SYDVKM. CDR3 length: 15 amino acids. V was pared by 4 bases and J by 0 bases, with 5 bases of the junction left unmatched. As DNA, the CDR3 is TGTGCCAGCAGTTCACCGGGACAGACTAACTATGGCTACACCTTC. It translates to CASSSPGQTNYGYTF.

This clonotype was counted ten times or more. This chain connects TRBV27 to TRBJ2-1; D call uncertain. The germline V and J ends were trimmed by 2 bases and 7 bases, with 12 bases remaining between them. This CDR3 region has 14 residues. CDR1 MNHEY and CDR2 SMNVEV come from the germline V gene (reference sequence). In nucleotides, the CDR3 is TGTGCCAGCAGTTTAACCCCCCTTCTGAATGAGCAGTTCTTC. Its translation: CASSLTPLLNEQFF.

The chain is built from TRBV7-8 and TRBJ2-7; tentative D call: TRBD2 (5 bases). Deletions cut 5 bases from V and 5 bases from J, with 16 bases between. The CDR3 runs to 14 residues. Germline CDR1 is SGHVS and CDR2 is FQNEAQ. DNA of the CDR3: TGTGCCAGCAGCACCCAGAGAGGGCTGAACGAGCAGTACTTC. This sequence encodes CASSTQRGLNEQYF.

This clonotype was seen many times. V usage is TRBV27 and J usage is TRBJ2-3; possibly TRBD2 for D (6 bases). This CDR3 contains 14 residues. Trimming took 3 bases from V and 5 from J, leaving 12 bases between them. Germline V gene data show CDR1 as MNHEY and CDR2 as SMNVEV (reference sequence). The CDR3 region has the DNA TGTGCCAGCAGTTTGCCGGGAGTGTTAGATACGCAGTATTTT. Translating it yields CASSLPGVLDTQYF.

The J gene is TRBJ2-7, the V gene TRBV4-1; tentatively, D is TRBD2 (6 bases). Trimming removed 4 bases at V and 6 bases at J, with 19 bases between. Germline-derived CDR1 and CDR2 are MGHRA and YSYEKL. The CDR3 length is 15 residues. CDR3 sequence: CASSPREFPTSEQYF. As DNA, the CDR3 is TGCGCCAGCAGCCCCCGGGAGTTCCCGACCTCCGAGCAGTACTTC.

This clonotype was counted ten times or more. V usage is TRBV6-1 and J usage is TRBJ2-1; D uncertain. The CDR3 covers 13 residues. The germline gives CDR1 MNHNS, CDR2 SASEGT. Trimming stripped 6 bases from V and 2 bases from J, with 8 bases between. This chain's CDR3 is CASSVDTYNEQFF. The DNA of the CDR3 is TGTGCCAGCAGCGTAGACACCTACAATGAGCAGTTCTTC.

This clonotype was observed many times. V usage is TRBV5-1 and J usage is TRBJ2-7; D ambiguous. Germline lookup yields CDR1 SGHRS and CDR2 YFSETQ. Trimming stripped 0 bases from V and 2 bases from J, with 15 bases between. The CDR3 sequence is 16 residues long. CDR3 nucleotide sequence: TGCGCCAGCAGCTTGGGCGGTGACGGCAGTACCTACGAGCAGTACTTC. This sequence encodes CASSLGGDGSTYEQYF.

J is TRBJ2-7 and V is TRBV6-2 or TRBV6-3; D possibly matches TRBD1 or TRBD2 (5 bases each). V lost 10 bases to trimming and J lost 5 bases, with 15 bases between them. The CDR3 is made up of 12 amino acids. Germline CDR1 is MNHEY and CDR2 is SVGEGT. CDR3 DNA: TGTGCCACCATGGGGGTTGCGGACGAGCAGTACTTC. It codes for CATMGVADEQYF.

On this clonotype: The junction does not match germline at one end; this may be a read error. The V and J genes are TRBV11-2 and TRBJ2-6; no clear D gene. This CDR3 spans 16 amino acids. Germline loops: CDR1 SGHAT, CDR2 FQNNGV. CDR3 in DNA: TGCGCCAGCAGCCACCTCGTAGGAACTGGGGCCAACGTCCTGACTTTC. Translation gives CASSHLVGTGANVLTF.

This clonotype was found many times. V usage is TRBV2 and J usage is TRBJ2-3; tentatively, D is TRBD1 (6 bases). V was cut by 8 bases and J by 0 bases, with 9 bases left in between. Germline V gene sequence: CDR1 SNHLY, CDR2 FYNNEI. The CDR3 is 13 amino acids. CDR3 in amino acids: CASEGHSTDTQYF. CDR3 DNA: TGTGCCAGCGAGGGACACAGCACAGATACGCAGTATTTT.

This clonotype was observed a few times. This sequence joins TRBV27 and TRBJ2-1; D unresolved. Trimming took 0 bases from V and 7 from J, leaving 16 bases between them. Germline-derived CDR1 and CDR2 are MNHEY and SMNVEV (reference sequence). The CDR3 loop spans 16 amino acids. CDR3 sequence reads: CASSLSPGYQGNEQFF. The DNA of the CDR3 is TGTGCCAGCAGTTTATCGCCGGGCTACCAAGGGAATGAGCAGTTCTTC.

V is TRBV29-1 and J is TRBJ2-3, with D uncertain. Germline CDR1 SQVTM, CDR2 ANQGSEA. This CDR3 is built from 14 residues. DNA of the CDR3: TGCATCGTAGAGCTAGGCAAAAGCACAGATACGCAGTATTTT. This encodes CIVELGKSTDTQYF.

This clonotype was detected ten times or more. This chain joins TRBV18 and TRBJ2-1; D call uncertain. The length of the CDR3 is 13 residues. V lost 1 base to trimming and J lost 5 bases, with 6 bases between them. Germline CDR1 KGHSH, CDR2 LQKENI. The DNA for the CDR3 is TGTGCCAGCTCACCACAGGCAGACAATGAGCAGTTCTTC. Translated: CASSPQADNEQFF.

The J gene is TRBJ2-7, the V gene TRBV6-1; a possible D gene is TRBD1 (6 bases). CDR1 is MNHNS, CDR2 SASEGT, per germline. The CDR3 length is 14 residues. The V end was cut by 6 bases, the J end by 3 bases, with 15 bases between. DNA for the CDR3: TGTGCCAGCAGGCCCGGGACACCCATCTACGAGCAGTACTTC. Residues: CASRPGTPIYEQYF.

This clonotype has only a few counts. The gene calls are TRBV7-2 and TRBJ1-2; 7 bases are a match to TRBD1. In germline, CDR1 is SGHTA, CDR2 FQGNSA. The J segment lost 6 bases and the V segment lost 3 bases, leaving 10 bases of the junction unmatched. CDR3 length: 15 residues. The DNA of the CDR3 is TGTGCCAGCAGCTTTATATATACAGGGGACAATGGCTACACCTTC. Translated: CASSFIYTGDNGYTF.

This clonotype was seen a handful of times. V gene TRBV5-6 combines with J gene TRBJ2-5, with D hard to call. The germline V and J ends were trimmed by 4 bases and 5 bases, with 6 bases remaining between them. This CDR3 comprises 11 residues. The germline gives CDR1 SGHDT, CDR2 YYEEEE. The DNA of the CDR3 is TGTGCCAGCAGCGGGTACGAGACCCAGTACTTC. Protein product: CASSGYETQYF. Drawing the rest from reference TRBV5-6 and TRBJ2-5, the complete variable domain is DAGVTQSPTHLIKTRGQQVTLRCSPKSGHDTVSWYQQALGQGPQFIFQYYEEEERQRGNFPDRFSGHQFPNYSSELNVNALLLGDSALYLCASSGYETQYFGPGTRLLVL.

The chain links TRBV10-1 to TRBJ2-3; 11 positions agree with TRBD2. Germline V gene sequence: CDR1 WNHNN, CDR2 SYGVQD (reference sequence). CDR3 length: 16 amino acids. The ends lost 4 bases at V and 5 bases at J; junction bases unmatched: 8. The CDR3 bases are TGCGCCAGCAGTGGATTAGCGGGAGGGCCCCTAGATACGCAGTATTTT. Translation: CASSGLAGGPLDTQYF.

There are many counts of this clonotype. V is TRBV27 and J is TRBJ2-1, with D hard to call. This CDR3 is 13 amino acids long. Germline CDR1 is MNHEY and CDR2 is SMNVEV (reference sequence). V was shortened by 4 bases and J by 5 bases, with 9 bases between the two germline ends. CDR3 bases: TGTGCCAGCAGTTCTCGACTTGACAATGAGCAGTTCTTC. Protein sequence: CASSSRLDNEQFF.

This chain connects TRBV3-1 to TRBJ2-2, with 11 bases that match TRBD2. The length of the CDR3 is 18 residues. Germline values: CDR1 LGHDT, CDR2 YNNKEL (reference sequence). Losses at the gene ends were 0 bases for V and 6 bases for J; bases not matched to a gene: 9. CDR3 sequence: CASSQDLGLAGGSGELFF. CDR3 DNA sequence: TGTGCCAGCAGCCAAGATCTCGGCCTAGCGGGAGGTTCCGGGGAGCTGTTTTTT.

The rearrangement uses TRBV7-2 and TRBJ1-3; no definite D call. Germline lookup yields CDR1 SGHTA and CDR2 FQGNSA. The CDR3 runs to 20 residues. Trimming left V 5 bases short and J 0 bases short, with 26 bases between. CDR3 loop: CASSPGWRDPFFNSGNTIYF. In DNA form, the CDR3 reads TGTGCCAGCAGCCCTGGTTGGCGCGACCCATTTTTTAACTCTGGAAACACCATATATTTT.

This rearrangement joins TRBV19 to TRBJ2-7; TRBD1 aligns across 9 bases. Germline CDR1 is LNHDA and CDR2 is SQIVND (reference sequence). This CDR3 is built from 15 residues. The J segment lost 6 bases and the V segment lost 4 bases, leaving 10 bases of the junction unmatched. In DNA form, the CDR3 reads TGTGCCAGTAGTAGGCAGGGGGACAGGGAGCGCGAGCAGTACTTC. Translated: CASSRQGDREREQYF.

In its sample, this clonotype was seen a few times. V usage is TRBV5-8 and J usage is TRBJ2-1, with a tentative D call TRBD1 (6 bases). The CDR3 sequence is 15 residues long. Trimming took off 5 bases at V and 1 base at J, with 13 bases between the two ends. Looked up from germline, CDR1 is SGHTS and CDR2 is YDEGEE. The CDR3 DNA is TGTGCCAGCAGAAAATCAGGGGTTTCCTACAATGAGCAGTTCTTC. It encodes CASRKSGVSYNEQFF.

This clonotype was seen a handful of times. CDR3 in amino acids: CASSGAGSYEQYF. CDR3 bases: TGTGCCAGCAGTGGGGCGGGATCCTACGAGCAGTACTTC. The chain recombines TRBV6-1 with TRBJ2-7; possible D gene TRBD2, 6 bases. The CDR3 has 13 residues. Trimming removed 4 bases at V and 1 base at J, with 8 bases between. From germline, CDR1 is MNHNS and CDR2 SASEGT.

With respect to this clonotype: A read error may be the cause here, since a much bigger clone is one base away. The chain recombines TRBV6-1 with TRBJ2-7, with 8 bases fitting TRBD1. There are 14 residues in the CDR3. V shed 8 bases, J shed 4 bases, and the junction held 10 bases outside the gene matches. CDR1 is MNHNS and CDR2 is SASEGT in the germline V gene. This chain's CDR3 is CASGKTGAVYEQYF. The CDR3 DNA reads TGTGCCAGCGGTAAGACAGGGGCTGTATACGAGCAGTACTTC.

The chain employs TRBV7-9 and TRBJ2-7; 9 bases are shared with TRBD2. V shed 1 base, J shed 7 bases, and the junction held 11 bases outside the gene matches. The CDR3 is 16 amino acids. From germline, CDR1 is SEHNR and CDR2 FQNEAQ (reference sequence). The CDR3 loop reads CASSLVWAGGPGEQYF. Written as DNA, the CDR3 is TGTGCCAGCAGCTTAGTTTGGGCGGGAGGGCCGGGGGAGCAGTACTTC. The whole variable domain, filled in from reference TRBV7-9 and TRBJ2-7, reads DTGVSQNPRHKITKRGQNVTFRCDPISEHNRLYWYRQTLGQGPEFLTYFQNEAQLEKSRLLSDRFSAERPKGSFSTLEIQRTEQGDSAMYLCASSLVWAGGPGEQYFGPGTRLTVT.